This TCR beta chain was recorded in a study of response to subunit inactivated influenza vaccine. This CDR3 region has 13 residues. Trimming at V came to 8 bases and at J to 5 bases, leaving 10 bases not matched to a gene. CDR1 SQVTM and CDR2 ANQGSEA come from the germline V gene. TCRdb called the RT-PCR reads again in MiXCR, with one record for every CDR3 protein. This sample carries hundreds of thousands of distinct CDR3 sequences, 12% of them seen once, and the ten largest clones take about 9.4%. The chain carries TRBV29-1 and TRBJ2-7, with 9 nucleotides matching TRBD1. This sample comprised PBMCs from blood, obtained on the day of vaccination. The sequence was collected from a man aged 50 or older who received an inactivated influenza vaccine. The CDR3 DNA reads TGCAGCACCCTCGGACAGGGGCCCCACGAGCAGTACTTC. This sequence encodes CSTLGQGPHEQYF.